Sequencing of this T cell receptor beta chain was carried out in a study of monozygotic twins with inflammatory bowel disease. After re-calling the 5' RACE reads, TCRdb lists one entry per CDR3 protein, DNA absent. Its table records approximately 330,000 distinct CDR3 sequences. The CDR3 has 14 residues. Germline CDR1 reads SGHRS; CDR2 reads YFSETQ. What was sequenced was blood. The chain is built from TRBV5-1 and TRBJ1-1; TCRdb calls TRBD1, which cannot be checked without DNA. This sequence originates from a human donor with ulcerative colitis or Crohn's disease, or a healthy co-twin of an affected twin (not recorded which). This CDR3 reads CASSLAKGGAEAFF.